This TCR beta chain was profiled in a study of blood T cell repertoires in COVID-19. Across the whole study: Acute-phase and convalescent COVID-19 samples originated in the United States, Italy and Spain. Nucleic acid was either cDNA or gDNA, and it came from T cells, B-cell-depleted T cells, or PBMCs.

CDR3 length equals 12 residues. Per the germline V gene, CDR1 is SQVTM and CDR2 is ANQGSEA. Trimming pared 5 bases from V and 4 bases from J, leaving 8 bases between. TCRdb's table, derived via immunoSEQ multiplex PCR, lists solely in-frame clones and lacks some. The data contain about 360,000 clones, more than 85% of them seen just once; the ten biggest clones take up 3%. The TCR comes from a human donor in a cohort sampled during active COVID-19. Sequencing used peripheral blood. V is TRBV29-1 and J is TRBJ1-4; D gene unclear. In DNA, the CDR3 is TGCAGCGTTACTAGGGATAATGAAAAACTGTTTTTT. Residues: CSVTRDNEKLFF.